The 28 T cell receptor beta chains reported below all come from one sample, sequenced in a study of CXCR3-negative and CXCR3-positive naive CD8 T cells. 5' RACE with UMI labels generated the TRB cDNA libraries. From the 5' RACE reads, TCRdb lists one entry per CDR3 protein and no DNA. Recorded for this sample: about 130,000 distinct CDR3 sequences. The sample comprised naive CXCR3- CD8+ T cells from blood. Subset specified: CD45RO-CCR7+CD27+CD95- naive CD8+ T cells lacking CXCR3 (TNR3-). Every receptor here comes from a human donor in good health. Some clones in this sample may be carry-over from other donors' samples.

The V gene is TRBV5-6, the J gene TRBJ2-1; TCRdb outputs TRBD1, but without DNA this stays unchecked. The CDR3 consists of 13 residues. The germline V gene has CDR1 SGHDT and CDR2 YYEEEE. This CDR3 reads CASRPQGWNEQFF.

The chain combines TRBV3-1 with TRBJ2-1; TCRdb's D call, TRBD1, is unchecked because there is no DNA. Germline-derived CDR1 and CDR2 are LGHDT and YNNKEL (reference sequence). The CDR3 length is 18 residues. The CDR3 reads CASSQGVEGDRGHLVQFF.

The V and J genes are TRBV11-2 and TRBJ2-7. Germline CDR1 reads SGHAT; CDR2 reads FQNNGV. The CDR3 is made up of 11 amino acids. The CDR3 reads CASADSDEQYF.

The chain uses TRBV7-2 and TRBJ1-1. CDR1 is SGHTA, CDR2 FQGNSA, per germline. CDR3 length: 15 amino acids. CDR3 region: CASSPTPVSPTEAFF.

The chain links TRBV5-1 to TRBJ2-7. The CDR3 contains 14 residues. The germline CDR1 and CDR2 sequences are SGHRS and YFSETQ. This chain's CDR3 is CASSLVPVAYEQYF.

The genes are TRBV7-6 and TRBJ2-1. The length of the CDR3 is 13 residues. Germline V gives CDR1 SGHVS, CDR2 FNYEAQ. CDR3 loop: CASSDHSYNEQFF.

The chain uses TRBV7-2 and TRBJ2-5; absent DNA, TCRdb's TRBD1 call cannot be checked. The CDR3 consists of 13 residues. Germline-derived CDR1 and CDR2 are SGHTA and FQGNSA. This CDR3 reads CASSADGGGTQYF.

This sequence joins TRBV29-1 and TRBJ2-3. The V gene's germline CDR1 is SQVTM and CDR2 ANQGSEA. This CDR3 comprises 13 residues. The CDR3 reads CSVEEGRMNTQYF.

V gene TRBV29-1 combines with J gene TRBJ1-2; TCRdb gives TRBD1 as the D gene, but with no DNA this cannot be confirmed. This CDR3 is built from 13 residues. Germline CDR1 and CDR2: SQVTM and ANQGSEA. The CDR3 here is CSADRTTDYGYTF.

The rearrangement uses TRBV5-6 and TRBJ2-5; the TCRdb D gene call, TRBD2, has no DNA to confirm it. Germline V gene data show CDR1 as SGHDT and CDR2 as YYEEEE. There are 14 residues in the CDR3. The CDR3 loop reads CASSLGGIQETQYF.

The chain is built from TRBV29-1 and TRBJ2-7; TCRdb returns TRBD1, unconfirmable since there is no DNA. This CDR3 is built from 12 residues. Looked up from germline, CDR1 is SQVTM and CDR2 is ANQGSEA. CDR3: CSVEGDPYEQYF.

V is TRBV7-9 and J is TRBJ2-7; TCRdb's D call, TRBD1, is unchecked because there is no DNA. Germline V gene lookup returns CDR1 SEHNR and CDR2 FQNEAQ (reference sequence). The CDR3 sequence is 18 residues long. The CDR3 sequence: CASSLVTGPGPTAYEQYF.

This chain connects TRBV25-1 to TRBJ2-5; TCRdb picks TRBD1, but there is no DNA to check that call. Germline V lookup: CDR1 MGHDK, CDR2 SYGVNS. This CDR3 contains 14 residues. CDR3 amino acids: CASSAARGQETQYF.

The J gene is TRBJ2-2, the V gene TRBV5-6; TCRdb lists TRBD1, though no DNA is available to test this call. Germline-derived CDR1 and CDR2 are SGHDT and YYEEEE. CDR3 size: 17 residues. The CDR3 sequence: CASSPRPGRTNTGELFF.

This rearrangement joins TRBV11-3 to TRBJ2-2; as DNA is missing, the TRBD1 call by TCRdb cannot be tested. Germline loops: CDR1 SGHNT, CDR2 YENEEA. This CDR3 is 14 amino acids long. The CDR3 protein is CASSVDRNTGELFF.

The chain carries TRBV7-2 and TRBJ2-7. The germline V gene encodes CDR1 SGHTA and CDR2 FQGNSA. The CDR3 sequence is 11 residues long. The CDR3 is CASSLANEQYF.

This chain connects TRBV20-1 to TRBJ2-3; the TCRdb D gene call, TRBD1, has no DNA to confirm it. Germline CDR1 and CDR2: DFQATT and SNEGSKA (reference sequence). The CDR3 runs 14 residues. The chain's CDR3 is CSAGDRGTTDTQYF.

The chain carries TRBV29-1 and TRBJ2-1; TCRdb returns TRBD2, unconfirmable since there is no DNA. This CDR3 is 12 amino acids long. Germline CDR1 is SQVTM and CDR2 is ANQGSEA. The CDR3 spells CSVQREMDEQFF.

CDR3 protein: CSVDGTNYGYTF. The chain joins TRBV29-1 to TRBJ1-2; TCRdb names TRBD1, which stays unverified in the absence of DNA. The CDR3 runs 12 residues. Germline assignment: CDR1 SQVTM and CDR2 ANQGSEA. Complete variable domain (other parts from reference TRBV29-1 and TRBJ1-2): SAVISQKPSRDICQRGTSLTIQCQVDSQVTMMFWYRQQPGQSLTLIATANQGSEATYESGFVIDKFPISRPNLTFSTLTVSNMSPEDSSIYLCSVDGTNYGYTFGSGTRLTVV.

The chain uses TRBV9 and TRBJ2-7; TCRdb's assignment of TRBD1 cannot be checked, as there is no DNA. Germline CDR1 and CDR2: SGDLS and YYNGEE. This CDR3 contains 14 residues. CDR3 region: CASSVGDRDYEQYF.

This CDR3 reads CSFRDTSTGELFF. The chain carries TRBV29-1 and TRBJ2-2; TCRdb picks TRBD1, but there is no DNA to check that call. There are 13 residues in the CDR3. The germline V gene has CDR1 SQVTM and CDR2 ANQGSEA.

The chain links TRBV20-1 to TRBJ1-1; TCRdb outputs TRBD1, but without DNA this stays unchecked. The CDR3 extends over 16 amino acids. Germline V gene data show CDR1 as DFQATT and CDR2 as SNEGSKA (reference sequence). The CDR3 region is CSAVPGAKGMNTEAFF.

The chain links TRBV20-1 to TRBJ1-5; TCRdb picks TRBD1, but there is no DNA to check that call. From germline, CDR1 is DFQATT and CDR2 SNEGSKA (reference sequence). There are 17 residues in the CDR3. The CDR3 loop reads CSARMRGSPIKGQPQHF.

The gene calls are TRBV27 and TRBJ2-3; TCRdb's D call, TRBD1, is unchecked because there is no DNA. The CDR3 is made up of 16 amino acids. Germline V CDR1 and CDR2: MNHEY, SMNVEV (reference sequence). The CDR3 protein is CASSPGTGGWTDTQYF.

The V and J genes are TRBV3-1 and TRBJ1-2. The CDR3 has 13 amino acids. Germline V lookup: CDR1 LGHDT, CDR2 YNNKEL (reference sequence). CDR3 loop: CASSQEGFDGYTF. The entire variable domain, with the rest obtained from reference TRBV3-1 and TRBJ1-2, is as follows: DTAVSQTPKYLVTQMGNDKSIKCEQNLGHDTMYWYKQDSKKFLKIMFSYNNKELIINETVPNRFSPKSPDKAHLNLHINSLELGDSAVYFCASSQEGFDGYTFGSGTRLTVV.

V and J are TRBV11-2 and TRBJ2-7; TCRdb picks TRBD1, but there is no DNA to check that call. CDR1 and CDR2 from the germline V gene are SGHAT and FQNNGV. The CDR3 runs to 14 residues. The CDR3: CASSPTGNAYEQYF. Drawing the rest from reference TRBV11-2 and TRBJ2-7, the complete variable domain is EAGVAQSPRYKIIEKRQSVAFWCNPISGHATLYWYQQILGQGPKLLIQFQNNGVVDDSQLPKDRFSAERLKGVDSTLKIQPAKLEDSAVYLCASSPTGNAYEQYFGPGTRLTVT.

The chain carries TRBV29-1 and TRBJ2-7; TCRdb outputs TRBD2, but without DNA this stays unchecked. This CDR3 contains 15 residues. Germline V lookup: CDR1 SQVTM, CDR2 ANQGSEA. The CDR3 spells CSVEAGGIGTYEQYF.

The chain combines TRBV21-1 with TRBJ2-1. TRBV21-1 corresponds to a pseudogene. The CDR3 is 13 amino acids. This chain's CDR3 is CASGSGPYNEQFF.